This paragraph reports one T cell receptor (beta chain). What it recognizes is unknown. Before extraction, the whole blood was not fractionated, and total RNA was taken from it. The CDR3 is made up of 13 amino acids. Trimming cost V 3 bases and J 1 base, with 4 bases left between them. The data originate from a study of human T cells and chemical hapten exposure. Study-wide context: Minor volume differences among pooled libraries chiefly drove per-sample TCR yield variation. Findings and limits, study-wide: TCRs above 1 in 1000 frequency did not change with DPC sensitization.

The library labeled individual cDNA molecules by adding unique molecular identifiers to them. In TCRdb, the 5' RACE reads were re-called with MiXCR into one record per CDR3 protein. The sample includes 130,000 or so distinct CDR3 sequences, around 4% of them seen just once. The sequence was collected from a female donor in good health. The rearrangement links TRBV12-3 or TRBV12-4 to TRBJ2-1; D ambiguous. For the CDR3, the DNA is TGTGCCAGCAGTTTTAGGTCCTACAATGAGCAGTTCTTC. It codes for CASSFRSYNEQFF.